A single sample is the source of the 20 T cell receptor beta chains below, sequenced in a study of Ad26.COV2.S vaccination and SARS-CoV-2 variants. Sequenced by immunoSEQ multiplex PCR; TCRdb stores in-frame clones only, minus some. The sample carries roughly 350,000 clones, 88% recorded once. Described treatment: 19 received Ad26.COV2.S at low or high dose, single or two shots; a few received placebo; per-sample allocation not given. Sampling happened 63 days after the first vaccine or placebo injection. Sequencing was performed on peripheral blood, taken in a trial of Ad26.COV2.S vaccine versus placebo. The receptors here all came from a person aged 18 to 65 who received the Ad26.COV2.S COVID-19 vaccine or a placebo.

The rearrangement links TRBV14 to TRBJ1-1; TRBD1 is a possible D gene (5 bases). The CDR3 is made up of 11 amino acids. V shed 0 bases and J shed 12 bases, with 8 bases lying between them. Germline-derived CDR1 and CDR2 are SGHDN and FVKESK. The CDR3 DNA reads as TGTGCCAGCAGCCAAGAAGGGGAAACTTTCTTT. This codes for CASSQEGETFF.

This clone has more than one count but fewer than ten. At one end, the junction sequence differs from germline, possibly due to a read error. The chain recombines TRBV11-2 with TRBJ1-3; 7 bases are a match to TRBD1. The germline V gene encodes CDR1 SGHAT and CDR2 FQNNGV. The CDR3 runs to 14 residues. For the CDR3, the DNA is TGTGCCAGCAGCTTGGACAGGCTCTCCTTCGGGGGGAATTTT. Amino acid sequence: CASSLDRLSFGGNF.

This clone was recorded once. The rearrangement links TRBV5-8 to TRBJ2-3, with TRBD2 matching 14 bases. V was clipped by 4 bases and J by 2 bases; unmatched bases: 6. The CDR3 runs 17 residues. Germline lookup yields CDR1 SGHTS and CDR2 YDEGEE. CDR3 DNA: TGTGCCAGCAGCCCCGGACTAGCGGGGGGTATCACAGATACGCAGTATTTT. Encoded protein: CASSPGLAGGITDTQYF.

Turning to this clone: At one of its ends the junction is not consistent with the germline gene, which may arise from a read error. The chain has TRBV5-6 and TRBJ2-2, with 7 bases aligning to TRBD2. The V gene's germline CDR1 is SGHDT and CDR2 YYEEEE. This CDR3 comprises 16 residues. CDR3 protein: CVSSPVGGTPTGELFF. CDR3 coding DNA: TGTGTCAGCAGCCCTGTCGGGGGGACCCCCACCGGGGAGCTGTTTTTT.

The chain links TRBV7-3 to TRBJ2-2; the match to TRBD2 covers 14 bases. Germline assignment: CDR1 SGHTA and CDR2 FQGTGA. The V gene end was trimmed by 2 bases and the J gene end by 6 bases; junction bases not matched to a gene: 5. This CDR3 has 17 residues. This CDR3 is CASSLRGTSGSAGELFF. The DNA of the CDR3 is TGTGCCAGCAGCTTACGGGGGACTAGCGGGAGTGCCGGGGAGCTGTTTTTT.

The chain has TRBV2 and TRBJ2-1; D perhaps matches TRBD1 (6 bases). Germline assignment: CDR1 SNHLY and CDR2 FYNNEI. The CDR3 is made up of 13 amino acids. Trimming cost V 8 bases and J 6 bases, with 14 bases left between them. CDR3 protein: CASGGLGGNEQFF. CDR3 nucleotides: TGTGCCAGCGGGGGTCTAGGGGGCAATGAGCAGTTCTTC.

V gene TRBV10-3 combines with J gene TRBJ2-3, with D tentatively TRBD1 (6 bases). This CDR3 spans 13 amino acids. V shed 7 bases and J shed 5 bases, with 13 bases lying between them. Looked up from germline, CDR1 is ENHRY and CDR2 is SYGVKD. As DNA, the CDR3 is TGTGCCATCACAGGACAGCACGAAGATACGCAGTATTTT. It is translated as CAITGQHEDTQYF.

The CDR3 region is CASRAAGGGGTEAFF. The CDR3 coding sequence is TGTGCCAGCAGAGCCGCTGGAGGGGGCGGCACTGAAGCTTTCTTT. The chain uses TRBV2 and TRBJ1-1; 7 bases align to TRBD1. The CDR3 consists of 15 residues. Germline loops: CDR1 SNHLY, CDR2 FYNNEI. J gave up 4 bases and V 6 bases, and 11 bases lay outside the gene matches.

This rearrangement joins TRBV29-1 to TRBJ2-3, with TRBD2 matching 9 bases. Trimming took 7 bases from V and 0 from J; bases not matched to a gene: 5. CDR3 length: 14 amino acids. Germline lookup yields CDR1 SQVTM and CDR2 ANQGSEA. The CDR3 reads CSAYSGGSTDTQYF. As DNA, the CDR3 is TGCAGCGCTTATAGCGGGGGAAGCACAGATACGCAGTATTTT.

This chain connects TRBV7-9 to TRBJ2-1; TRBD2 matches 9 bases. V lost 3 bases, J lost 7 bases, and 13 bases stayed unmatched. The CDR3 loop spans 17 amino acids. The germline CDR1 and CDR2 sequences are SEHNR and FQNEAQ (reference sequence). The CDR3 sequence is CASSFLSSGSLVNEQFF. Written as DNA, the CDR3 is TGTGCCAGCAGCTTCCTGAGTAGCGGGAGCTTGGTGAATGAGCAGTTCTTC.

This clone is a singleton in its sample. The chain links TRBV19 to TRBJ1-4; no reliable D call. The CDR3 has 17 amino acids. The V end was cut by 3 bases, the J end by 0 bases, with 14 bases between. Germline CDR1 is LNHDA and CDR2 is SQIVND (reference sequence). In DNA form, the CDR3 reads TGTGCCAGTAGTATTATGGCAGTATATGCAACTAATGAAAAACTGTTTTTT. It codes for CASSIMAVYATNEKLFF. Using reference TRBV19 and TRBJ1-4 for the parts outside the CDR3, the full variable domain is DGGITQSPKYLFRKEGQNVTLSCEQNLNHDAMYWYRQDPGQGLRLIYYSQIVNDFQKGDIAEGYSVSREKKESFPLTVTSAQKNPTAFYLCASSIMAVYATNEKLFFGSGTQLSVL.

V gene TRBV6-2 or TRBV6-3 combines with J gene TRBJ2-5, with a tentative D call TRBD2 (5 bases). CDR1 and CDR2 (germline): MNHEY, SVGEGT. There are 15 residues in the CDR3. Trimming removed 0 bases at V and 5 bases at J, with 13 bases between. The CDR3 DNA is TGTGCCAGCAGTTACTCCGGACTCCCTAGGGAGACCCAGTACTTC. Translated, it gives CASSYSGLPRETQYF.

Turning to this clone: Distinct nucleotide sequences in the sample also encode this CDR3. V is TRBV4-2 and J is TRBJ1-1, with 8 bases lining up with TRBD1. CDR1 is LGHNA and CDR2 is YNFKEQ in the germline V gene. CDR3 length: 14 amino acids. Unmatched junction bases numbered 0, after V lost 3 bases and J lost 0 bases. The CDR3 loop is CASSQDRVNTEAFF. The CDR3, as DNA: TGTGCCAGCAGCCAGGACAGGGTGAACACTGAAGCTTTCTTT.

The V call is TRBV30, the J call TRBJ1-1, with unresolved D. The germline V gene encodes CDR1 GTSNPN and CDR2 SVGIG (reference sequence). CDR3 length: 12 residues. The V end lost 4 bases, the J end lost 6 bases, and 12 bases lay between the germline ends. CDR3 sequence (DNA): TGTGCCTGGACCGGTTTAAGCCCTGAAGCTTTCTTT. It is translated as CAWTGLSPEAFF.

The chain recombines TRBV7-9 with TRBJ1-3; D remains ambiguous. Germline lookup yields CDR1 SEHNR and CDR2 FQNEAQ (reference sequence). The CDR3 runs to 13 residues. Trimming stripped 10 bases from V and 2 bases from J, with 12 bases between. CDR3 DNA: TGTGCCATCCCCACGCAGACTGGAAACACCATATATTTT. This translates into CAIPTQTGNTIYF.

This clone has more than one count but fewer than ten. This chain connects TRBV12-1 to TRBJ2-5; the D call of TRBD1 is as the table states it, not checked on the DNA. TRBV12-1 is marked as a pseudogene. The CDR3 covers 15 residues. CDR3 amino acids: CASSFEAQGRETQYF. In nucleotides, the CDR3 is TGTGCCAGCAGCTTTGAAGCACAGGGAAGGGAGACCCAGTACTTC.

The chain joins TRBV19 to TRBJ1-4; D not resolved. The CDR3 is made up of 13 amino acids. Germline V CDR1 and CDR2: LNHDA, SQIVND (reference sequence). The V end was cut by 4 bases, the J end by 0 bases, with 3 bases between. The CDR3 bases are TGTGCCAGTAGTAGGTCAACTAATGAAAAACTGTTTTTT. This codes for CASSRSTNEKLFF.

The CDR3 nucleotides are TGTGCCAGCAGCGCTCGGGGGGACGCGGGAGGCGGGAATGAGCAGTTCTTC. It is translated as CASSARGDAGGGNEQFF. The chain recombines TRBV9 with TRBJ2-1; 8 nucleotides align to TRBD2. The CDR3 is made up of 17 amino acids. J was trimmed by 7 bases and V by 3 bases; bases with no gene match: 15. The germline gives CDR1 SGDLS, CDR2 YYNGEE.

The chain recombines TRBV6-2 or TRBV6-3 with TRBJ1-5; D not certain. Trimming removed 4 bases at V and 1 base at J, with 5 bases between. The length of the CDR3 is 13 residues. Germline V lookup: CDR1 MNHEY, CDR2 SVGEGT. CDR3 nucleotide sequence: TGTGCCAGCAGTTTGGGGAGCAATCAGCCCCAGCATTTT. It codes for CASSLGSNQPQHF.

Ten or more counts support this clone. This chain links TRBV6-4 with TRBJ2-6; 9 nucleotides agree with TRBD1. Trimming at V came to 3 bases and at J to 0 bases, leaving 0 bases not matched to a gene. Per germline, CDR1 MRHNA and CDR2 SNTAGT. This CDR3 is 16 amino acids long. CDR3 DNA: TGTGCCAGCAGTGAGACAGGGGGCTCTGGGGCCAACGTCCTGACTTTC. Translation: CASSETGGSGANVLTF.